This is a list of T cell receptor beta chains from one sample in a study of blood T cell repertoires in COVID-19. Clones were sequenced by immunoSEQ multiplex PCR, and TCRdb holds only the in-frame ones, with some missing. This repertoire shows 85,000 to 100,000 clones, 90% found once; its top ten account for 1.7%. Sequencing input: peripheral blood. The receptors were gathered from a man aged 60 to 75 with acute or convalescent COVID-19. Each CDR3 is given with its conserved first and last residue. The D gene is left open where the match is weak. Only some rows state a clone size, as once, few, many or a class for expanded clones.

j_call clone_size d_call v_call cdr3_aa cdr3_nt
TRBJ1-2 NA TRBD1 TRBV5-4 CASSFGQGRGYTF TGTGCCAGCAGCTTCGGACAGGGACGTGGCTACACCTTC
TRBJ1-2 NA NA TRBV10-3 CAISPGGEQPYGYTF TGTGCCATCAGTCCCGGGGGGGAGCAGCCCTATGGCTACACCTTC
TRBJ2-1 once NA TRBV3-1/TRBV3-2 CASSLYNEQFF TGTGCCAGCAGTCTCTACAATGAGCAGTTCTTC
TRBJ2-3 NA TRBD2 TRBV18 CASSPTTSGGTDTQYF TGTGCCAGCTCACCTACGACTAGCGGGGGAACAGATACGCAGTATTTT
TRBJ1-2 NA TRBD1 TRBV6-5 CASSPDRVSWGYTF TGTGCCAGCAGTCCGGACAGGGTTAGCTGGGGCTACACCTTC
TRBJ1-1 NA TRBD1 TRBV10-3 CAITGQGGGAEAFF TGTGCCATCACCGGCCAAGGGGGCGGCGCTGAAGCTTTCTTT
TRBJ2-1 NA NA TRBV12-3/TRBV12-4 CASSFRAHEQFF TGTGCCAGCAGTTTCCGAGCACATGAGCAGTTCTTC
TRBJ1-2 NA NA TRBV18 CASSPGGSAGNYGYTF TGTGCCAGCTCACCAGGGGGCTCGGCTGGTAACTATGGCTACACCTTC
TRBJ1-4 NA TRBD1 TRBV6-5 CASMQQGVGEKLFF TGTGCCAGCATGCAGCAGGGGGTCGGGGAAAAACTGTTTTTT
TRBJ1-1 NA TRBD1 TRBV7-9 CASRIGGPGGNTEAFF TGTGCCAGCAGAATAGGGGGGCCAGGGGGCAACACTGAAGCTTTCTTT
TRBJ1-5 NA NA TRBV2 CASSEGGRYSNQPQHF TGTGCCAGCAGTGAAGGAGGGAGATATAGCAATCAGCCCCAGCATTTT
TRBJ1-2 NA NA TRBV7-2 CASSSSGRGSNYGYTF TGTGCCAGCAGCTCCTCCGGGAGGGGGTCTAACTATGGCTACACCTTC
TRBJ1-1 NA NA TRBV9 CASSVVADNTEAFF TGTGCCAGCAGCGTAGTGGCAGATAACACTGAAGCTTTCTTT
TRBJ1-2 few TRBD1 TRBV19 CASSLGGTALYGYTF TGTGCCAGTAGTCTAGGGGGGACAGCCCTCTATGGCTACACCTTC
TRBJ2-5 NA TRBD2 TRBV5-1 CATRTRPGQETQYF TGCGCCACCAGGACTAGACCTGGGCAAGAGACCCAGTACTTC
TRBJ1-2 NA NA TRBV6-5 CASSYGDSRRGYTF TGTGCCAGCAGTTACGGCGACAGTCGCCGTGGCTACACCTTC
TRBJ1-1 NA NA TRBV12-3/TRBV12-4 CASSETGNTEAFF TGTGCCAGCAGCGAGACAGGAAACACTGAAGCTTTCTTT
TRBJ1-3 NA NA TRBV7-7 CASSLSLGNTIYF TGTGCCAGCAGCCTCTCTCTTGGAAACACCATATATTTT
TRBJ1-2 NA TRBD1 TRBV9 CASNQDRGGSYTF TGTGCCAGCAACCAGGACAGGGGAGGAAGCTACACCTTC
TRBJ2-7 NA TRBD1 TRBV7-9 CASSPGQGAYEQYF TGTGCCAGCAGCCCCGGACAGGGAGCCTACGAGCAGTACTTC
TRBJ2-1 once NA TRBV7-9 CASSLSLASSYNEQFF TGTGCCAGCAGCTTGAGCCTAGCAAGCTCCTACAATGAGCAGTTCTTC
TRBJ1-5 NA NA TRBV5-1 CASSFGGEGGQPQHF TGCGCCAGCAGCTTTGGAGGGGAGGGAGGTCAGCCCCAGCATTTT
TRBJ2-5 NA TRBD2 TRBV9 CASSPGLAGGETQYF TGTGCCAGCAGCCCGGGACTAGCGGGGGGAGAGACCCAGTACTTC
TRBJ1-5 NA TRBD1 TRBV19 CASSSQGAASNQPQHF TGTGCCAGTAGTTCGCAGGGGGCTGCTAGCAATCAGCCCCAGCATTTT
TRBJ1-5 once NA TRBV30 CAWTGNNNQPQHF TGTGCCTGGACGGGGAATAACAATCAGCCCCAGCATTTT
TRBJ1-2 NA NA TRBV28 CASLQGLGYTF TGTGCCAGCCTCCAGGGGCTTGGCTACACCTTC
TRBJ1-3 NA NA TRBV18 CASSPKGDSGNTIYF TGTGCCAGCTCACCAAAGGGAGACTCTGGAAACACCATATATTTT
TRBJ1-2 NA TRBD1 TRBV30 CAWSVAGGYGYTF TGTGCCTGGAGTGTAGCAGGGGGCTATGGCTACACCTTC
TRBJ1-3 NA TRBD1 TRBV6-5 CASTVGGSAGNTIYF TGTGCCAGCACCGTAGGGGGCTCAGCCGGAAACACCATATATTTT
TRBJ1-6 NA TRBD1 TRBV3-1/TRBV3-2 CASSRQGVDSPLHF TGTGCCAGCAGTCGGCAGGGGGTTGATTCACCCCTCCACTTT
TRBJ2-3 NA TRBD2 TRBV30 CAWSAGSGGAGTQYF TGTGCCTGGAGTGCGGGTAGCGGGGGGGCCGGTACGCAGTATTTT
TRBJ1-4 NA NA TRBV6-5 CASSYSTGGAEKLFF TGTGCCAGCAGTTACTCTACGGGGGGCGCTGAAAAACTGTTTTTT
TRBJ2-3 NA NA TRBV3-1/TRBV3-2 CASSQGGTDTQYF TGTGCCAGCAGCCAAGGCGGCACAGATACGCAGTATTTT
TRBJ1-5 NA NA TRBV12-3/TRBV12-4 CASSLTGQQPQHF TGTGCCAGCAGTTTAACAGGACAGCAGCCCCAGCATTTT
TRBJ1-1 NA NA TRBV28 CASTGPTEAFF TGTGCCAGCACAGGCCCCACTGAAGCTTTCTTT
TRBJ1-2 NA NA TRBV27 CASSSAGTPYGYTF TGTGCCAGCAGTTCCGCCGGGACACCCTATGGCTACACCTTC
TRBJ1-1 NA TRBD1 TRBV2 CASSLQGGGTEAFF TGTGCCAGCAGTCTACAGGGGGGGGGCACTGAAGCTTTCTTT
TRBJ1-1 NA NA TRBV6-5 CASSYLTGRANTEAFF TGTGCCAGCAGTTACCTCACGGGCAGGGCGAACACTGAAGCTTTCTTT
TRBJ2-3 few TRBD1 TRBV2 CASTGTGPDTQYF TGTGCCAGCACGGGGACAGGGCCCGATACGCAGTATTTT
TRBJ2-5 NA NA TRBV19 CASSIQGYQETQYF TGTGCCAGTAGTATACAGGGCTACCAAGAGACCCAGTACTTC
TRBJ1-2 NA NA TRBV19 CASSIGTDLLDGYTF TGTGCCAGTAGTATAGGGACAGATCTTCTGGATGGCTACACCTTC
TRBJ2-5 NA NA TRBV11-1 CASSSPGSETQYF TGTGCCAGCAGCTCCCCGGGGAGTGAGACCCAGTACTTC
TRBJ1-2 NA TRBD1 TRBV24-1 CATPRTGGMGNYGYTF TGTGCCACCCCCCGGACAGGGGGTATGGGTAACTATGGCTACACCTTC
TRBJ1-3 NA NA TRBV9 CASSVDGDALSGNTIYF TGTGCCAGCAGCGTAGACGGGGATGCTCTCTCTGGAAACACCATATATTTT
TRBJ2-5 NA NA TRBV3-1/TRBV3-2 CASSPARGLQETQYF TGTGCCAGCAGCCCCGCGCGGGGGCTGCAAGAGACCCAGTACTTC
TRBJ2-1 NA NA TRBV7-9 CASSLTVQGEQFF TGTGCCAGCAGCTTGACAGTGCAGGGTGAGCAGTTCTTC
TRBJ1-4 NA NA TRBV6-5 CASRTGTKDEKLFF TGTGCCAGCAGGACCGGGACTAAGGATGAAAAACTGTTTTTT
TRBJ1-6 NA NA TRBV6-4 CASSDAGGRNNSPLHF TGTGCCAGCAGTGATGCGGGGGGCAGGAATAATTCACCCCTCCACTTT
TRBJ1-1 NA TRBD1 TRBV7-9 CASSSVTGDTEAFF TGTGCCAGCAGCTCGGTGACAGGGGACACTGAAGCTTTCTTT
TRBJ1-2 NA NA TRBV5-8 CASSLWDWNGYTF TGTGCCAGCAGCTTGTGGGACTGGAATGGCTACACCTTC
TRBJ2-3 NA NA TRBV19 CASSHSGTGLMNTQYF TGTGCCAGTAGCCATTCCGGGACCGGACTAATGAATACGCAGTATTTT
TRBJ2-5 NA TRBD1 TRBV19 CASRLTGDETQYF TGTGCCAGTAGGCTGACAGGGGACGAGACCCAGTACTTC
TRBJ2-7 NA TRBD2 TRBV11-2 CASSGGTSGYYEQYF TGTGCCAGCAGCGGAGGGACTAGCGGGTACTACGAGCAGTACTTC
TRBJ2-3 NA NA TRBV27 CASSLLGADGDTQYF TGTGCCAGCAGTTTATTGGGGGCTGACGGAGATACGCAGTATTTT
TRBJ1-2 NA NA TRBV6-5 CASTLGGGPNYGYTF TGTGCCAGCACTTTAGGGGGGGGACCTAACTATGGCTACACCTTC